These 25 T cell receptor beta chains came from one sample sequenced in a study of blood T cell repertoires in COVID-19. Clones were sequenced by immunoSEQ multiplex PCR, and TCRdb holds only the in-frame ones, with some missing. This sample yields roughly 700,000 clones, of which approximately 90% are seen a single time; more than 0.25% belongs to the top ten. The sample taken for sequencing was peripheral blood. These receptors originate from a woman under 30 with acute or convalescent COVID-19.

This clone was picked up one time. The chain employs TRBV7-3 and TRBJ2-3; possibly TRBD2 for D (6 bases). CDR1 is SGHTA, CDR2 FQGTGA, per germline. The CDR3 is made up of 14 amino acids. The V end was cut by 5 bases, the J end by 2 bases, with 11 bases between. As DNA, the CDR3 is TGTGCCAGCAGCCCAGGGAGGCCCACAGATACGCAGTATTTT. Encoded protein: CASSPGRPTDTQYF. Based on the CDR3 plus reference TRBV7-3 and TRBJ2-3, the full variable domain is GAGVSQTPSNKVTEKGKYVELRCDPISGHTALYWYRQSLGQGPEFLIYFQGTGAADDSGLPNDRFFAVRPEGSVSTLKIQRTERGDSAVYLCASSPGRPTDTQYFGPGTRLTVL.

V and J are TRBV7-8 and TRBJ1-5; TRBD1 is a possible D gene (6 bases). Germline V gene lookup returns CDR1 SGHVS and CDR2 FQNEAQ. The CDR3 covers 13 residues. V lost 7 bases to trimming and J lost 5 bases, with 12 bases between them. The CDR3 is CASKPRGYQPQHF. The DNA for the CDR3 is TGTGCCAGCAAACCCAGGGGTTATCAGCCCCAGCATTTT.

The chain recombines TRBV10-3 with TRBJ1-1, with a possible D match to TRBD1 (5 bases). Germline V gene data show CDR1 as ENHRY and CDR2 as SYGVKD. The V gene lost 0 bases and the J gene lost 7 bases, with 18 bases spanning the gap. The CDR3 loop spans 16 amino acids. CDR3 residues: CAISESQGLSHLEAFF. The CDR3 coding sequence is TGTGCCATCAGTGAGTCCCAGGGCCTATCTCACCTTGAAGCTTTCTTT.

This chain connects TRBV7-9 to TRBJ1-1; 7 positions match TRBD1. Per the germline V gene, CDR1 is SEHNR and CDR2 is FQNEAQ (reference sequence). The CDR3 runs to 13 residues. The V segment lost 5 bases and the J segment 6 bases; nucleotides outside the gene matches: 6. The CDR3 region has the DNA TGTGCCAGCAGCCGGGGACAGAGGCCTGAAGCTTTCTTT. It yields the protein CASSRGQRPEAFF.

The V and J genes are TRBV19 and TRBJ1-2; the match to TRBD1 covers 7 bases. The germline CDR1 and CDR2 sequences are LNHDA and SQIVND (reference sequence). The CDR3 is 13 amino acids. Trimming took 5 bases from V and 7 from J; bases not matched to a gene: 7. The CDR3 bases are TGTGCCAGTAGTTCGACAGGGCTGGGTGGCTACACCTTC. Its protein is CASSSTGLGGYTF.

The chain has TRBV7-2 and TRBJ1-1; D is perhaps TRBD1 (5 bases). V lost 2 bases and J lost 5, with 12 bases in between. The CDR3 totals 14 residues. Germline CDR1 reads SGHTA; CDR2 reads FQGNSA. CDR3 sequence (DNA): TGTGCCAGCAGCTTAACCTCGACAGAAACTGAAGCTTTCTTT. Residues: CASSLTSTETEAFF.

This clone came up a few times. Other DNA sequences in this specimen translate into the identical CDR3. This CDR3 is CASSPGAGYGYTF. The CDR3, as DNA: TGTGCCAGCTCACCAGGGGCGGGGTATGGCTACACCTTC. V is TRBV18 and J is TRBJ1-2, with D possibly TRBD1 on 5 matching bases. This CDR3 is 13 amino acids long. V lost 2 bases, J lost 5 bases, and 9 bases lay in between. Looked up from germline, CDR1 is KGHSH and CDR2 is LQKENI. Based on the CDR3 plus reference TRBV18 and TRBJ1-2, the full variable domain is NAGVMQNPRHLVRRRGQEARLRCSPMKGHSHVYWYRQLPEEGLKFMVYLQKENIIDESGMPKERFSAEFPKEGPSILRIQQVVRGDSAAYFCASSPGAGYGYTFGSGTRLTVV.

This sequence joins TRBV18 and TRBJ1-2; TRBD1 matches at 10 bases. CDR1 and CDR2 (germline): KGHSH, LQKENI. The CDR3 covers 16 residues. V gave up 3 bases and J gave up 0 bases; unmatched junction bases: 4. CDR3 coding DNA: TGTGCCAGCTCACCCGACAGGGGGCAAGCTAACTATGGCTACACCTTC. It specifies CASSPDRGQANYGYTF.

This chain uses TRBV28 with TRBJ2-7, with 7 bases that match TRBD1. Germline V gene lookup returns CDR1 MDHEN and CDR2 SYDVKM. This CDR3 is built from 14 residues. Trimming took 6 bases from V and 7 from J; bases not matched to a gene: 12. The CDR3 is CASSPFSFRGEQYF. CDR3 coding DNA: TGTGCCAGCAGCCCCTTTTCGTTCAGGGGGGAGCAGTACTTC.

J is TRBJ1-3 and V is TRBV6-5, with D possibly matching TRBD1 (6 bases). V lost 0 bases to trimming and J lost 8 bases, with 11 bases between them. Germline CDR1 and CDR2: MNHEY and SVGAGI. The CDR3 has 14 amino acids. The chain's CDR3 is CASSYSGGHDTIYF. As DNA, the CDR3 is TGTGCCAGCAGTTACTCGGGGGGGCACGACACCATATATTTT.

CDR3 residues: CASSQRGSPLHF. The CDR3 coding sequence is TGCGCCAGCAGCCAAAGGGGGTCACCCCTCCACTTT. The V gene is TRBV4-3, the J gene TRBJ1-6, with D maybe TRBD1 (6 bases). Germline V lookup: CDR1 LGHNA, CDR2 YSLEER. The CDR3 is 12 amino acids. V lost 2 bases to trimming and J lost 10 bases, with 6 bases between them.

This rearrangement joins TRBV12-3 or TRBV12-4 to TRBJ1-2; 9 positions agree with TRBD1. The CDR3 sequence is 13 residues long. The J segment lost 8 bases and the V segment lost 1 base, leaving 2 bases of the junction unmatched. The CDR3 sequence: CASSLGQGVGYTF. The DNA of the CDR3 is TGTGCCAGCAGTTTAGGACAGGGGGTCGGCTACACCTTC.

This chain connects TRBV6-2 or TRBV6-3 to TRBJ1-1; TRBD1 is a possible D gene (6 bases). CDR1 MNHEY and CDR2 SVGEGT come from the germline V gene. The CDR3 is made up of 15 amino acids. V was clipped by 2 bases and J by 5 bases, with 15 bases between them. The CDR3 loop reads CASSYPRGRRTEAFF. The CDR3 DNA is TGTGCCAGCAGTTACCCCAGGGGCCGGAGAACTGAAGCTTTCTTT.

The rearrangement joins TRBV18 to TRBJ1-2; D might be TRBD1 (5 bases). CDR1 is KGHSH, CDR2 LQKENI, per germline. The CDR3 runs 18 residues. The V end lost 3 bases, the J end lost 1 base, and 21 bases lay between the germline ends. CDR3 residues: CASSPGGPGQASNYGYTF. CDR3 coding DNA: TGTGCCAGCTCACCCGGGGGTCCAGGCCAGGCGAGTAACTATGGCTACACCTTC.

The CDR3 is CASSDRNQPQHF. The CDR3 DNA reads TGTGCCAGTAGCGACAGGAATCAGCCCCAGCATTTT. This rearrangement joins TRBV19 to TRBJ1-5; a possible D gene is TRBD1 (6 bases). The CDR3 spans 12 residues. With 6 bases removed from V and 4 bases from J, the gap between germline ends came to 7 bases. The V gene's germline CDR1 is LNHDA and CDR2 SQIVND (reference sequence).

This chain's CDR3 is CASSIGQFYNSPLHF. The CDR3 nucleotides are TGTGCCAGTAGTATAGGGCAGTTCTATAATTCACCCCTCCACTTT. J is TRBJ1-6 and V is TRBV19; D not certain. The CDR3 runs 15 residues. Germline V gives CDR1 LNHDA, CDR2 SQIVND (reference sequence). V gave up 1 base and J gave up 3 bases, with 7 bases separating them.

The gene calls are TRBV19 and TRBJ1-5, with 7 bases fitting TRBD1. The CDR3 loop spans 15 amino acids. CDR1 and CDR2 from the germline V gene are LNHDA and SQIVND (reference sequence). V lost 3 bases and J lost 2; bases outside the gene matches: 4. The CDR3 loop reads CASSIDRAGNQPQHF. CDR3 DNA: TGTGCCAGTAGTATCGACAGGGCAGGCAATCAGCCCCAGCATTTT.

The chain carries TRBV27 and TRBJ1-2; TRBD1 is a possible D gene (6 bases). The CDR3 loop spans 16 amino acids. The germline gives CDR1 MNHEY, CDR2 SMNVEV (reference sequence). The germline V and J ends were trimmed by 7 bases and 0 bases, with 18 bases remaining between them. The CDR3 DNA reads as TGTGCCAGCAACCCCGAGGGGGGGGGCGCTAACTATGGCTACACCTTC. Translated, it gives CASNPEGGGANYGYTF.

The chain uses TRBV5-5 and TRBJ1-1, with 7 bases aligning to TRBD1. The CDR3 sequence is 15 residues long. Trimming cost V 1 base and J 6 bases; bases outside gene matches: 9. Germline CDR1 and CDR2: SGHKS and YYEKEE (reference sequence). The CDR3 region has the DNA TGTGCCAGCAGCTTGAGTACAGGGGCCATCTCTGAAGCTTTCTTT. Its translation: CASSLSTGAISEAFF. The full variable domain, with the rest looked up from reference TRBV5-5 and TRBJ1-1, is DAGVTQSPTHLIKTRGQQVTLRCSPISGHKSVSWYQQVLGQGPQFIFQYYEKEERGRGNFPDRFSARQFPNYSSELNVNALLLGDSALYLCASSLSTGAISEAFFGQGTRLTVV.

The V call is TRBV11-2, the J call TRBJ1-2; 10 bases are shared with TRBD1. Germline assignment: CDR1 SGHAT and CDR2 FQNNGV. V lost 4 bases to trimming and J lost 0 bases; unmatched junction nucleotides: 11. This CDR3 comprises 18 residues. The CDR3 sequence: CASSSMTGGNSANYGYTF. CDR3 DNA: TGTGCCAGCAGCTCGATGACAGGGGGCAATTCAGCTAACTATGGCTACACCTTC.

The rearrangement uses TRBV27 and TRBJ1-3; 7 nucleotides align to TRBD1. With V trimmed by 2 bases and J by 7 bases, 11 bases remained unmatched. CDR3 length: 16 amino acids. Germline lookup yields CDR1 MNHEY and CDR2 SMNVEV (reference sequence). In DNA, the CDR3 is TGTGCCAGCAGTTTAACAGGGGCGACTCTGTGGAACACCATATATTTT. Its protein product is CASSLTGATLWNTIYF.

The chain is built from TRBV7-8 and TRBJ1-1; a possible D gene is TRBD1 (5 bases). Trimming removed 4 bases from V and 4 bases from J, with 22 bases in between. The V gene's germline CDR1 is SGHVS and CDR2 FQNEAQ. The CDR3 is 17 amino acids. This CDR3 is CASSSRKNRLIGTEAFF. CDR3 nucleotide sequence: TGTGCCAGCAGCTCTCGGAAAAACAGGCTCATAGGCACTGAAGCTTTCTTT.

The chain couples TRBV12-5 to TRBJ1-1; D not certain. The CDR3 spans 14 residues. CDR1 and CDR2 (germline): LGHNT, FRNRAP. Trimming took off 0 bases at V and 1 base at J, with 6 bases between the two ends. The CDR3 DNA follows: TGTGCTAGTGGTTTGGTCTCGTGGAACACTGAAGCTTTCTTT. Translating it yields CASGLVSWNTEAFF.

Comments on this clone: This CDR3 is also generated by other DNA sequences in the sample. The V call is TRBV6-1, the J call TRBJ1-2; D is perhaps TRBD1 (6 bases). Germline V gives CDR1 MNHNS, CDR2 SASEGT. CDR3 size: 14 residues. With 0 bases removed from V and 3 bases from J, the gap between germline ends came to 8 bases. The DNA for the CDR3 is TGTGCCAGCAGTGAAGCGGACAGATACTATGGCTACACCTTC. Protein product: CASSEADRYYGYTF.

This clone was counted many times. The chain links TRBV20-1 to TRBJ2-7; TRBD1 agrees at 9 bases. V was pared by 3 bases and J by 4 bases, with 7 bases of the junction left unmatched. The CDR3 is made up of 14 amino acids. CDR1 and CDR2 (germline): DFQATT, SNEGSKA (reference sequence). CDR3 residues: CSASRGDREYEQYF. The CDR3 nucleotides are TGCAGTGCTAGTAGGGGGGACAGGGAGTACGAGCAGTACTTC.